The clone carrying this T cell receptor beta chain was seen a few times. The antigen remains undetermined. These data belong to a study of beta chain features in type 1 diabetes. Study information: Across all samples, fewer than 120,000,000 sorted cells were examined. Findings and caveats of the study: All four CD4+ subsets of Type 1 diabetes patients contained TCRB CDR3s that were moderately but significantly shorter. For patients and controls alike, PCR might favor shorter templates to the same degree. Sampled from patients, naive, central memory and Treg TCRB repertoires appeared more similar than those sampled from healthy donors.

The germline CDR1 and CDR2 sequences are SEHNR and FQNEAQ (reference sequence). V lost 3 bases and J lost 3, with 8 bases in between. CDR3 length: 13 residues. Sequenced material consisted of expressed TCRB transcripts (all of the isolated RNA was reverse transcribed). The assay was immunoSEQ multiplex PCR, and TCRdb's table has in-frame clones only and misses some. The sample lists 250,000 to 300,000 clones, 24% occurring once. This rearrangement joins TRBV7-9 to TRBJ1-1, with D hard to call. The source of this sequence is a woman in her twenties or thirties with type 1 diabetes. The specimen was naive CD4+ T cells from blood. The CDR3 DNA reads TGTGCCAGCAGCTTTGACTCGGACACTGAAGCTTTCTTT. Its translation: CASSFDSDTEAFF.